This T cell receptor beta chain was documented in a study of T-cell reconstitution after alpha-beta-depleted transplantation in children. Preparation of the TCRbeta library involved a method that used unique molecular identifiers. One entry per CDR3 protein results from TCRdb running MiXCR on the PCR reads. Among 350,000 to 400,000 distinct CDR3 sequences, roughly 20% were seen once, and the ten largest hold less than 4.5%. The CDR3 is 18 residues long. CDR1 is DFQATT, CDR2 SNEGSKA, per germline (reference sequence). After removal of 6 bases from V and 4 bases from J, the junction contained 22 bases not matched to a gene.

The chain couples TRBV20-1 to TRBJ2-7; 9 positions agree with TRBD2. This TCR was recovered from a human donor who donated a stem cell graft to a child with acute myeloid leukemia. This specimen was PBMCs from the stem cell graft donor, taken from the stem cell graft. The CDR3 loop reads CSASRGLAGTDNLYEQYF. CDR3 sequence (DNA): TGCAGTGCCAGCCGGGGGCTAGCGGGAACCGATAATCTGTACGAGCAGTACTTC.